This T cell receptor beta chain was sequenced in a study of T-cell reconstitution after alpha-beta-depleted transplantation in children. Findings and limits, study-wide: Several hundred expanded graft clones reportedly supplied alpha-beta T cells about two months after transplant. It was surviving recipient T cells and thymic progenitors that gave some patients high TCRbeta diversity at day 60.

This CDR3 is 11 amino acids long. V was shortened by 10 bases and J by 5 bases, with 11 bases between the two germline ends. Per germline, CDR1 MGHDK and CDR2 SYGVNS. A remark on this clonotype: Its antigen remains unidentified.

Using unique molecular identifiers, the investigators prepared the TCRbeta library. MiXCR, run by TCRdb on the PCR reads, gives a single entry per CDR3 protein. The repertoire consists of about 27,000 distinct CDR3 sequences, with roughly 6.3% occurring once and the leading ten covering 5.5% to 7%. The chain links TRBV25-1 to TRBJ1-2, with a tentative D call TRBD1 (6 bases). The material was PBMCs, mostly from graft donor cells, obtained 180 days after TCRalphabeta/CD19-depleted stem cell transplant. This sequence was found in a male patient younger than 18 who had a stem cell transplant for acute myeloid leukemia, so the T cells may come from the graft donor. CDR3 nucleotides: TGTGCCACCCGGACAGTTTATGGCTACACCTTC. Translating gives CATRTVYGYTF.